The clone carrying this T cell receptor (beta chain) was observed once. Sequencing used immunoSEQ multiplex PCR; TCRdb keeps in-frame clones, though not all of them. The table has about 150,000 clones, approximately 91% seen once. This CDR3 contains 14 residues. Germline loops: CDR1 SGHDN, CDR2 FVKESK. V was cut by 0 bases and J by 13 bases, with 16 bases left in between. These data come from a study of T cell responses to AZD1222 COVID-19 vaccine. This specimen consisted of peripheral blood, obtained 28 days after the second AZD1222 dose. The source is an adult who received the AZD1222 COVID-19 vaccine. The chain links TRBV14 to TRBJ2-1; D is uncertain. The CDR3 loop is CASSQDIGQGSQFF. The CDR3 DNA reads TGTGCCAGCAGCCAAGACATCGGGCAAGGGTCCCAGTTCTTC.